This entry describes one T cell receptor beta chain. Germline V gene sequence: CDR1 MNHEY, CDR2 SMNVEV (reference sequence). The CDR3 runs to 16 residues. The J segment lost 1 base and the V segment lost 3 bases, leaving 8 bases of the junction unmatched. The source of the sample is a study of cytomegalovirus exposure and HLA in healthy donors. Study summary: Findings of an earlier analysis included more than 90 million unique TCR beta sequences from roughly 200 million T cells. The early release's HLA-typed donors yielded 80 million to 95 million unique TCRs.

Both 60 Vbeta primers and 13 Jbeta primers went into the PCR. Measured with immunoSEQ multiplex PCR; TCRdb has only the in-frame clones, and not every one. The sample has 150,000 to 200,000 clones; 70% to 80% are singletons. This receptor was obtained from a man aged 25 to 40 in good health and CMV-seronegative. J is TRBJ2-7 and V is TRBV27; 8 bases are a match to TRBD2. Sample: PBMCs. Here the CDR3 reads CASSFYRTSRSYEQYF. In DNA, the CDR3 is TGTGCCAGCAGTTTCTACAGGACTAGCCGATCCTACGAGCAGTACTTC.